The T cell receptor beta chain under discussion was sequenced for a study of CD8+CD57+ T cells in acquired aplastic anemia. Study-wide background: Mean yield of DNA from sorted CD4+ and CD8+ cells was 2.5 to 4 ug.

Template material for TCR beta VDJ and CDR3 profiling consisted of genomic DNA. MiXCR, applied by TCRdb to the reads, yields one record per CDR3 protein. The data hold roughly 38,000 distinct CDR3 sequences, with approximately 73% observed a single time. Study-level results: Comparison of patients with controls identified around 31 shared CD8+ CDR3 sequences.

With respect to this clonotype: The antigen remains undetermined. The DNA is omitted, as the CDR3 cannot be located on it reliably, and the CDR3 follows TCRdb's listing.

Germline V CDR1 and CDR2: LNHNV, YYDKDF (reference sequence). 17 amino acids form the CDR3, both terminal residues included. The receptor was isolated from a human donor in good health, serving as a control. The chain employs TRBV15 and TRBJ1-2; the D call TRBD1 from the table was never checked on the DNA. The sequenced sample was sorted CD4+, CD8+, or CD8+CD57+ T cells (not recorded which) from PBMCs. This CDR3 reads CATSIYLCSVTGNGYTF.